This TCR beta chain was sequenced for a study of long-term antiretroviral therapy in people with HIV. Study-wide findings and caveats: Clonal expansions arising prior to ART prevailed in the repertoire at every time point. Nothing was known about ART adherence, viral resistance or changes in therapy.

With respect to this clone: Its target is not known.

The libraries were made with immunoSEQ v3.0 at survey level. The table came from immunoSEQ multiplex PCR; TCRdb's copy has only in-frame clones and leaves some out. The sample has roughly 35,000 clones, 70% to 90% seen once. A minimum of one pre-ART and two post-ART PBMC samples existed for each donor. The specimen was unsorted PBMCs, collected around 3.3 years after starting antiretroviral therapy. This clonotype was sampled from a man between 18 and 35 years old with HIV.

The CDR3 DNA is TGTGCCAGCAGCCAACGCGCGGGAAACTCGTATGGCTACACCTTC. Its protein product is CASSQRAGNSYGYTF. V is TRBV14 and J is TRBJ1-2; D is undetermined. The CDR3 totals 15 residues. Germline loops: CDR1 SGHDN, CDR2 FVKESK. V lost 2 bases to trimming and J lost 5 bases, with 15 bases between them. Full variable domain (rest looked up from reference TRBV14 and TRBJ1-2): EAGVTQFPSHSVIEKGQTVTLRCDPISGHDNLYWYRRVMGKEIKFLLHFVKESKQDESGMPNNRFLAERTGGTYSTLKVQPAELEDSGVYFCASSQRAGNSYGYTFGSGTRLTVV.